The 15 T cell receptor beta chains below were found in one sample sequenced in a study of blood T cell repertoires in COVID-19. Sequencing used immunoSEQ multiplex PCR; TCRdb keeps in-frame clones, though not all of them. The sample includes approximately 200,000 clones, about 86% seen only once; the top ten take 7.5%. Sequenced: PBMCs or T cells enriched from blood (not recorded which). These receptors originate from a man aged 40-50 years who had recovered from COVID-19.

The chain recombines TRBV7-3 with TRBJ2-1; no definite D call. Germline assignment: CDR1 SGHTA and CDR2 FQGTGA. This CDR3 is built from 15 residues. Trimming took 5 bases from V and 3 from J, leaving 14 bases between them. The CDR3 region has the DNA TGTGCCAGCAGCCCCGGCCGAGGTGACTACAATGAGCAGTTCTTC. The encoded protein is CASSPGRGDYNEQFF.

The chain links TRBV2 to TRBJ2-3; D is perhaps TRBD2 (5 bases). Looked up from germline, CDR1 is SNHLY and CDR2 is FYNNEI. Trimming stripped 1 base from V and 8 bases from J, with 10 bases between. There are 13 residues in the CDR3. The CDR3 DNA reads TGTGCCAGCAGTGAAGTGTTTGGAGGTACGCAGTATTTT. Amino acid sequence: CASSEVFGGTQYF. Filled out from reference TRBV2 and TRBJ2-3, the complete variable domain reads EPEVTQTPSHQVTQMGQEVILRCVPISNHLYFYWYRQILGQKVEFLVSFYNNEISEKSEIFDDQFSVERPDGSNFTLKIRSTKLEDSAMYFCASSEVFGGTQYFGPGTRLTVL.

This chain links TRBV18 with TRBJ1-3; D is perhaps TRBD1 (5 bases). CDR1 and CDR2 (germline): KGHSH, LQKENI. CDR3 length: 16 residues. The germline V and J ends were trimmed by 2 bases and 2 bases, with 13 bases remaining between them. The CDR3 protein is CASSPLGPGTGNTIYF. CDR3 DNA sequence: TGTGCCAGCTCACCATTAGGTCCAGGGACTGGAAACACCATATATTTT.

The V and J genes are TRBV14 and TRBJ2-7; 9 bases are shared with TRBD2. The CDR3 loop spans 16 amino acids. CDR1 and CDR2 (germline): SGHDN, FVKESK. The V segment lost 4 bases and the J segment 3 bases; nucleotides outside the gene matches: 10. CDR3 amino acids: CASSRGEASGDYEQYF. The DNA of the CDR3 is TGTGCCAGCAGCCGCGGGGAGGCTAGCGGGGACTACGAGCAGTACTTC.

The chain combines TRBV18 with TRBJ1-2, with D maybe TRBD1 (6 bases). V lost 9 bases and J 8 bases, leaving 22 bases between the germline ends. From germline, CDR1 is KGHSH and CDR2 LQKENI. The CDR3 runs 14 residues. This CDR3 reads CASTSSRGPGGYTF. CDR3 DNA sequence: TGTGCCAGTACTTCGTCGCGGGGGCCTGGGGGCTACACCTTC.

The rearrangement joins TRBV5-6 to TRBJ1-3, with a weak D call TRBD1 (5 bases). Trimming cost V 6 bases and J 0 bases, with 25 bases left between them. This CDR3 has 19 amino acids. CDR1 and CDR2 from the germline V gene are SGHDT and YYEEEE. As DNA, the CDR3 is TGTGCCAGCACCGATCAAAAGAACAGGATTGATCGCTCTGGAAACACCATATATTTT. It translates to CASTDQKNRIDRSGNTIYF.

The CDR3 region has the DNA TGTGCCAGCAGTGAAGTAACAGGGGTCAATCAGCCCCAGCATTTT. As protein: CASSEVTGVNQPQHF. The chain employs TRBV6-1 and TRBJ1-5; 7 positions agree with TRBD1. In germline, CDR1 is MNHNS, CDR2 SASEGT. Germline trimming cut 1 base from V and 3 bases from J; bases unmatched to any gene: 3. This CDR3 region has 15 residues.

The V call is TRBV6-5, the J call TRBJ1-1, with 7 bases fitting TRBD1. Germline CDR1 MNHEY, CDR2 SVGAGI. The CDR3 runs 15 residues. J gave up 4 bases and V 0 bases, and 5 bases lay outside the gene matches. In nucleotides, the CDR3 is TGTGCCAGCAGTTACTCTGGACAGGACTTCACTGAAGCTTTCTTT. Amino acid sequence: CASSYSGQDFTEAFF.

V gene TRBV27 combines with J gene TRBJ1-1, with TRBD1 identical over 9 bases. The germline V gene encodes CDR1 MNHEY and CDR2 SMNVEV (reference sequence). The V gene end was trimmed by 10 bases and the J gene end by 1 base; junction bases not matched to a gene: 7. This CDR3 spans 14 amino acids. CDR3 sequence: CATLEDRGNTEAFF. The CDR3 coding sequence is TGTGCCACCCTAGAGGACAGGGGGAACACTGAAGCTTTCTTT.

The chain is built from TRBV6-2 or TRBV6-3 and TRBJ2-3; 12 nucleotides match TRBD2. The germline V gene encodes CDR1 MNHEY and CDR2 SVGEGT. J lost 1 base, V lost 2 bases, and 10 bases had no gene match. CDR3 length: 19 amino acids. CDR3: CASSYRPSGGAFGTDTQYF. The CDR3 DNA sequence: TGTGCCAGCAGTTACCGCCCTAGCGGGGGGGCTTTTGGCACAGATACGCAGTATTTT.

This chain uses TRBV18 with TRBJ1-3; 7 bases agree with TRBD1. Trimming removed 2 bases from V and 6 bases from J; junction bases left unmatched: 4. The CDR3 extends over 14 amino acids. In germline, CDR1 is KGHSH, CDR2 LQKENI. The chain's CDR3 is CASSPKEGANTIYF. The DNA of the CDR3 is TGTGCCAGCTCACCAAAGGAGGGGGCAAACACCATATATTTT. The whole variable domain, filled in from reference TRBV18 and TRBJ1-3, reads NAGVMQNPRHLVRRRGQEARLRCSPMKGHSHVYWYRQLPEEGLKFMVYLQKENIIDESGMPKERFSAEFPKEGPSILRIQQVVRGDSAAYFCASSPKEGANTIYFGEGSWLTVV.

Only one count was recorded for this clone. The gene calls are TRBV4-3 and TRBJ1-1, with 9 nucleotides matching TRBD1. The germline gives CDR1 LGHNA, CDR2 YSLEER. The CDR3 is 15 residues long. V shed 2 bases and J 5 bases; nucleotides not matched to a gene: 6. For the CDR3, the DNA is TGCGCCAGCAGCCAATCGGACAGGGGATGGACTGAAGCTTTCTTT. This translates into CASSQSDRGWTEAFF.

The chain carries TRBV24-1 and TRBJ1-5, with D tentatively TRBD1 (5 bases). Looked up from germline, CDR1 is KGHDR and CDR2 is SFDVKD. This CDR3 is 14 amino acids long. Trimming left V 4 bases short and J 4 bases short, with 10 bases between. CDR3 DNA sequence: TGTGCCACCAGTGACGACAGTTTTAATCAGCCCCAGCATTTT. The encoded protein is CATSDDSFNQPQHF.

The chain couples TRBV5-1 to TRBJ1-2; TRBD1 matches at 9 bases. Trimming took 0 bases from V and 6 from J; bases not matched to a gene: 3. This CDR3 is built from 14 residues. Germline V lookup: CDR1 SGHRS, CDR2 YFSETQ. CDR3: CASSLDRGHDGYTF. CDR3 DNA: TGCGCCAGCAGCTTGGACAGGGGGCATGATGGCTACACCTTC.

The gene calls are TRBV6-5 and TRBJ1-2, with D possibly being TRBD1 (6 bases). The CDR3 spans 15 residues. Trimming cost V 2 bases and J 6 bases, with 16 bases left between them. The germline V gene encodes CDR1 MNHEY and CDR2 SVGAGI. CDR3 residues: CASSYTVTGSDGYTF. CDR3 DNA: TGTGCCAGCAGTTACACCGTAACAGGGAGCGATGGCTACACCTTC.